This record covers a single T cell receptor (beta chain). The CDR3 is 14 residues long. The germline V gene encodes CDR1 SGHRS and CDR2 YFSETQ. V lost 3 bases, J lost 4 bases, and 14 bases lay in between. The sample originates from a study of blood T cell repertoires in COVID-19. Study context: Collection of acute and convalescent COVID-19 samples took place in the United States, Italy and Spain. PBMCs, B-cell-depleted T cells, or T cells provided the cDNA or gDNA that made up the material.

Original processing notes: Counts of nucleated cells, estimated from reference gene primer amplification, were obtained. Generated by immunoSEQ multiplex PCR, the TCRdb table keeps only in-frame clones and is missing some. V, J and clone size were drawn from that table, and D and trimming were deduced from the DNA. Here the sample spans approximately 72,000 clones, 85% to 90% being singletons. This chain connects TRBV5-1 to TRBJ2-7; a weak D match, TRBD1 (6 bases). This TCR was sampled from a woman older than 75 with active or convalescent COVID-19. What was sequenced was peripheral blood. CDR3 nucleotides: TGCGCCAGCAGCTCAATCCCGGACAGTTACGAGCAGTACTTC. Protein product: CASSSIPDSYEQYF.